The 24 T cell receptor beta chains below come from one sample, sequenced in a study of Graves' ophthalmopathy and Graves' hyperthyroidism. Amplified TCR beta CDR3 regions were obtained using RNA transcripts as template. Investigators did first-round RT-PCR with HTBI primers, then second-round multiplex PCR. A single record per CDR3 protein comes from TCRdb applying MiXCR to the multiplex PCR reads. In the table there are 740,000 or so distinct CDR3 sequences, about 44% of which are singletons. Sequencing was done on a sample of peripheral blood. The receptor source for this set is an adult man with Graves' ophthalmopathy.

Concerning this clonotype itself: This could be a read error, since a much larger clone is one nucleotide away. The rearrangement joins TRBV29-1 to TRBJ2-5; 11 nucleotides line up with TRBD1. The CDR3 has 15 amino acids. J lost 4 bases, V lost 4 bases, and 8 bases had no gene match. CDR1 SQVTM and CDR2 ANQGSEA come from the germline V gene. DNA of the CDR3: TGCAGCGTTGCGTCGGGACAGGGGGTATCAGAGACCCAGTACTTC. It is translated as CSVASGQGVSETQYF.

This clonotype was observed a handful of times. The V gene is TRBV7-9, the J gene TRBJ2-2; D perhaps matches TRBD1 (6 bases). Germline V gives CDR1 SEHNR, CDR2 FQNEAQ (reference sequence). The CDR3 sequence is 15 residues long. V lost 2 bases to trimming and J lost 4 bases, with 11 bases between them. CDR3 sequence reads: CASSLSGAITGELFF. The DNA for the CDR3 is TGTGCCAGCAGCTTATCAGGGGCGATCACCGGGGAGCTGTTTTTT.

The chain carries TRBV7-2 and TRBJ2-7; weak D call: TRBD1 (5 bases). There are 16 residues in the CDR3. Germline CDR1 reads SGHTA; CDR2 reads FQGNSA. V shed 5 bases and J shed 4 bases, with 21 bases lying between them. The CDR3 sequence: CASSPDSRYPRYEQYF. The CDR3 DNA sequence: TGTGCCAGCAGCCCAGACAGTCGTTACCCCAGATACGAGCAGTACTTC.

The chain is built from TRBV24-1 and TRBJ1-5, with D perhaps TRBD1 (6 bases). CDR1 KGHDR and CDR2 SFDVKD come from the germline V gene. There are 15 residues in the CDR3. The V end was cut by 4 bases, the J end by 2 bases, with 11 bases between. CDR3 sequence: CATSEWGPGNQPQHF. As DNA, the CDR3 is TGTGCCACCAGTGAATGGGGGCCAGGCAATCAGCCCCAGCATTTT.

V usage is TRBV27 and J usage is TRBJ1-1; no reliable D call. V lost 6 bases and J lost 5, with 19 bases in between. Germline V lookup: CDR1 MNHEY, CDR2 SMNVEV (reference sequence). This CDR3 has 15 residues. The CDR3 nucleotides read TGTGCCAGCAGGCTGGCGGGCCACCCGTGGACTGAAGCTTTCTTT. Protein: CASRLAGHPWTEAFF.

On this clonotype: The junction shows a germline mismatch at one end, possibly a read error. The chain joins TRBV2 to TRBJ2-7, with a weak D call TRBD1 (5 bases). Germline lookup yields CDR1 SNHLY and CDR2 FYNNEI. The CDR3 has 14 amino acids. This CDR3 reads CASAPAGLTAAPDF. Here the CDR3 DNA reads TGTGCCAGCGCCCCCGCAGGGCTCACCGCGGCCCCGGACTTC.

This chain joins TRBV25-1 and TRBJ1-4, with no clear D. From germline, CDR1 is MGHDK and CDR2 SYGVNS. The CDR3 runs to 15 residues. The germline V and J ends were trimmed by 6 bases and 6 bases, with 17 bases remaining between them. The CDR3, as DNA: TGTGCCAGCAGCGACCAGACGGGGTTTGATGAAAAACTGTTTTTT. Its translation: CASSDQTGFDEKLFF.

There are a few counts of this clonotype. This chain uses TRBV20-1 with TRBJ2-7, with 10 bases lining up with TRBD1. The germline V gene has CDR1 DFQATT and CDR2 SNEGSKA (reference sequence). Losses at the gene ends were 2 bases for V and 5 bases for J; bases not matched to a gene: 6. This CDR3 is built from 14 residues. For the CDR3, the DNA is TGCAGTGCTAGAAAGGACAGGGGGTTCAACGAGCAGTACTTC. It is translated as CSARKDRGFNEQYF.

This clonotype was recorded at least ten times. V usage is TRBV10-3 and J usage is TRBJ1-2; 12 bases fit TRBD1. The CDR3 extends over 15 amino acids. Per germline, CDR1 ENHRY and CDR2 SYGVKD. With V trimmed by 3 bases and J by 8 bases, 7 bases remained unmatched. DNA of the CDR3: TGTGCCATCAGTGACCTGGGACAGGGGGCGCCCGGCTACACCTTC. It encodes CAISDLGQGAPGYTF.

Only a few counts were recorded for this clonotype. This chain joins TRBV20-1 and TRBJ2-7; D remains ambiguous. V lost 2 bases to trimming and J lost 2 bases, with 10 bases between them. Germline CDR1 reads DFQATT; CDR2 reads SNEGSKA (reference sequence). The CDR3 consists of 13 residues. The CDR3 reads CSARMGSTYEQYF. The CDR3 region has the DNA TGCAGTGCTAGAATGGGCAGTACCTACGAGCAGTACTTC.

This chain joins TRBV2 and TRBJ2-5; no firm D call. The CDR3 totals 14 residues. Germline lookup yields CDR1 SNHLY and CDR2 FYNNEI. The germline V and J ends were trimmed by 5 bases and 1 base, with 11 bases remaining between them. The CDR3 bases are TGTGCCAGCAGTCCAACCGCGCTCCAAGAGACCCAGTACTTC. It codes for CASSPTALQETQYF.

The chain has TRBV5-1 and TRBJ2-7; 10 bases align to TRBD1. Germline loops: CDR1 SGHRS, CDR2 YFSETQ. The CDR3 consists of 15 residues. V gave up 5 bases and J gave up 2 bases; unmatched junction bases: 7. The CDR3 DNA reads TGCGCCAGCAGTTCAGTGGGGACAGGGGCCTACGAGCAGTACTTC. Encoded protein: CASSSVGTGAYEQYF.

This chain's CDR3 is CASSLSGGSVYGYTF. CDR3 coding DNA: TGTGCCAGCAGCTTATCAGGAGGGTCAGTCTATGGCTACACCTTC. The chain couples TRBV2 to TRBJ1-2; no clear D. The CDR3 is 15 residues long. V was shortened by 6 bases and J by 4 bases, with 18 bases between the two germline ends. From germline, CDR1 is SNHLY and CDR2 FYNNEI.

This chain links TRBV10-1 with TRBJ2-3; D is undetermined. The V gene's germline CDR1 is WNHNN and CDR2 SYGVQD (reference sequence). V was pared by 4 bases and J by 4 bases, with 15 bases between. The CDR3 has 15 amino acids. In DNA, the CDR3 is TGCGCCAGCAGTGCCGATGTGAACGGCGCAGATACGCAGTATTTT. The encoded protein is CASSADVNGADTQYF.

This clonotype was seen a few times. V is TRBV24-1 and J is TRBJ2-2, with 11 positions matching TRBD1. Germline lookup yields CDR1 KGHDR and CDR2 SFDVKD. V gave up 6 bases and J gave up 6 bases; unmatched junction bases: 8. There are 16 residues in the CDR3. The DNA of the CDR3 is TGTGCCACCAGTCACCCTGGGGACAGGGGGGCCGGGGAGCTGTTTTTT. Amino acid sequence: CATSHPGDRGAGELFF.

This clonotype was counted at least ten times. This chain connects TRBV25-1 to TRBJ1-6, with D perhaps TRBD1 (5 bases). There are 13 residues in the CDR3. CDR1 is MGHDK, CDR2 SYGVNS, per germline. V shed 5 bases and J shed 8 bases, with 10 bases lying between them. The CDR3: CASSFQGHSPLHF. CDR3 nucleotide sequence: TGTGCCAGCAGTTTCCAGGGTCATTCACCCCTCCACTTT. Looking up the rest from reference TRBV25-1 and TRBJ1-6 gives the full variable domain: EADIYQTPRYLVIGTGKKITLECSQTMGHDKMYWYQQDPGMELHLIHYSYGVNSTEKGDLSSESTVSRIRTEHFPLTLESARPSHTSQYLCASSFQGHSPLHFGNGTRLTVT.

The chain has TRBV7-9 and TRBJ1-4, with 9 positions matching TRBD1. The ends lost 5 bases at V and 7 bases at J; junction bases unmatched: 8. The CDR3 runs to 15 residues. CDR1 is SEHNR, CDR2 FQNEAQ, per germline (reference sequence). CDR3 in DNA: TGTGCCAGCAGCATACCACAGGGGGCGTTTGAAAAACTGTTTTTT. Translation gives CASSIPQGAFEKLFF.

The chain joins TRBV6-6 to TRBJ1-1, with no clear D. Germline values: CDR1 MNHNY, CDR2 SVGAGI (reference sequence). The ends were cut back, 2 bases at V and 3 bases at J, with 4 bases in the middle. CDR3 length: 12 residues. The CDR3 region has the DNA TGTGCCAGCAGTTACACAGACACTGAAGCTTTCTTT. It is translated as CASSYTDTEAFF.

The chain is built from TRBV6-5 and TRBJ2-7; no firm D call. Germline-derived CDR1 and CDR2 are MNHEY and SVGAGI. The CDR3 extends over 11 amino acids. V was shortened by 8 bases and J by 0 bases, with 5 bases between the two germline ends. The CDR3, as DNA: TGTGCCAGCTGGGACTCCTACGAGCAGTACTTC. Amino acids: CASWDSYEQYF.

This clonotype occurred a few times. This sequence joins TRBV20-1 and TRBJ1-5; tentative D call: TRBD1 (5 bases). The CDR3 covers 14 residues. The V gene's germline CDR1 is DFQATT and CDR2 SNEGSKA (reference sequence). Trimming stripped 5 bases from V and 0 bases from J, with 11 bases between. The CDR3 nucleotides read TGCAGTGCTCCCGAGCAGGGTAGCAATCAGCCCCAGCATTTT. Residues: CSAPEQGSNQPQHF.

Many counts were recorded for this clonotype. V gene TRBV7-2 combines with J gene TRBJ1-1; D not resolved. The germline CDR1 and CDR2 sequences are SGHTA and FQGNSA. The CDR3 length is 14 residues. V was clipped by 4 bases and J by 4 bases, with 13 bases between them. CDR3 loop: CASSSVVGSTEAFF. DNA for the CDR3: TGTGCCAGCAGCTCAGTCGTGGGGAGCACTGAAGCTTTCTTT.

This clonotype was counted many times. The genes are TRBV7-3 and TRBJ2-2; TRBD2 aligns across 7 bases. This CDR3 comprises 14 residues. In germline, CDR1 is SGHTA, CDR2 FQGTGA. V lost 3 bases, J lost 6 bases, and 4 bases stayed unmatched. Here the CDR3 reads CASSFGLVPGELFF. CDR3 bases: TGTGCCAGCAGCTTCGGACTAGTTCCCGGGGAGCTGTTTTTT.

This clonotype was seen a single time. The V gene is TRBV20-1, the J gene TRBJ1-5; a weak D match, TRBD1 (5 bases). The CDR3 spans 12 residues. Trimming removed 4 bases at V and 4 bases at J, with 8 bases between. CDR1 is DFQATT, CDR2 SNEGSKA, per germline (reference sequence). CDR3 protein: CSATRQNQPQHF. The CDR3 DNA is TGCAGTGCTACCAGACAGAATCAGCCCCAGCATTTT.

V and J are TRBV7-2 and TRBJ2-5, with D possibly TRBD2 on 5 matching bases. Trimming pared 5 bases from V and 7 bases from J, leaving 11 bases between. The CDR3 is 12 residues long. Germline V CDR1 and CDR2: SGHTA, FQGNSA. The CDR3 loop is CASSPAGGTQYF. The CDR3, as DNA: TGTGCCAGCAGCCCTGCGGGCGGGACCCAGTACTTC.